The T cell receptor (beta chain) described here comes from a study of OX40 agonist ivuxolimab in advanced cancers. Study as a whole: Patients with hepatocellular carcinoma, melanoma, renal cell or head and neck cancer made up the dose-escalation patients.

The table lists this clone with a count of one. Method: immunoSEQ multiplex PCR; TCRdb's copy keeps in-frame clones and lacks some. The repertoire holds about 59,000 clones, with 84% as singletons. The TCR was taken from an adult with an advanced solid tumor such as melanoma, head and neck, liver or kidney cancer. The sequenced sample was CD4+ or CD8+ T cells sorted from blood, obtained in a trial of the OX40 agonist ivuxolimab.

CDR3 protein: CASSGGTLFQETQYF. For the CDR3, the DNA is TGCGCCAGCAGCGGCGGGACACTTTTCCAAGAGACCCAGTACTTC. J is TRBJ2-5 and V is TRBV5-1; D might be TRBD1 or TRBD2, each matching 6 bases. Germline V lookup: CDR1 SGHRS, CDR2 YFSETQ. The CDR3 is 15 amino acids. V lost 4 bases and J lost 1, with 14 bases in between. Based on the CDR3 plus reference TRBV5-1 and TRBJ2-5, the full variable domain is KAGVTQTPRYLIKTRGQQVTLSCSPISGHRSVSWYQQTPGQGLQFLFEYFSETQRNKGNFPGRFSGRQFSNSRSEMNVSTLELGDSALYLCASSGGTLFQETQYFGPGTRLLVL.